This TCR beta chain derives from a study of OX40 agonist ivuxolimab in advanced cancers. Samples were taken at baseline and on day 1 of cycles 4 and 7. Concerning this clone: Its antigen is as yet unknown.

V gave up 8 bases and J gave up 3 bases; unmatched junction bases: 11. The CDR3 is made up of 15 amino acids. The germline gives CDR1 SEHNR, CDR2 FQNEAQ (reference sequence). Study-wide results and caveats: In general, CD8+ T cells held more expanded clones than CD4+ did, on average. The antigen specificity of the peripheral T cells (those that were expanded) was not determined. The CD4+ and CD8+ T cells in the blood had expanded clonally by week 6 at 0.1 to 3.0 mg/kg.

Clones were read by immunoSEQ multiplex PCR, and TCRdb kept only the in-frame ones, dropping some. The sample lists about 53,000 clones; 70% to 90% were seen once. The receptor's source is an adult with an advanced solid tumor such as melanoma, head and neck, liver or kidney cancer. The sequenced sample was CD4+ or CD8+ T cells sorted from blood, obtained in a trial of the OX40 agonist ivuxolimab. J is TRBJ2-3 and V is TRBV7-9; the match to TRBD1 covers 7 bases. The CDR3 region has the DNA TGTGCCAGCTTCCCAGAGGGGGCGAGAACAGATACGCAGTATTTT. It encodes CASFPEGARTDTQYF.